One sample yielded the 16 T cell receptor beta chains listed below, sequenced in a study of cytomegalovirus exposure and HLA in healthy donors. 60 Vbeta and 13 Jbeta primers were used in PCR. Sequencing was performed with immunoSEQ multiplex PCR; in TCRdb, only in-frame clones are kept and a portion is missing. The sample records 90,000 to 110,000 clones, roughly 13% being singletons. Source material: PBMCs. The receptors come from a man aged 40-49 years in good health and CMV-seropositive.

In DNA form, the CDR3 reads TGTGCCAGTAGTATAGCTGGGGGACAAAATAGCAATCAGCCCCAGCATTTT. It yields the protein CASSIAGGQNSNQPQHF. This chain links TRBV19 with TRBJ1-5, with D perhaps matching TRBD1 (6 bases). Germline lookup yields CDR1 LNHDA and CDR2 SQIVND (reference sequence). Trimming stripped 1 base from V and 0 bases from J, with 13 bases between. The CDR3 spans 17 residues.

This clone was seen a handful of times. V gene TRBV6-1 combines with J gene TRBJ2-7, with D unclear. The V gene's germline CDR1 is MNHNS and CDR2 SASEGT. The CDR3 length is 12 residues. With 7 bases removed from V and 2 bases from J, the gap between germline ends came to 9 bases. The CDR3 region has the DNA TGTGCCAGCACCGCCTACCCCTACGAGCAGTACTTC. Protein: CASTAYPYEQYF.

This clone was detected a few times. The chain couples TRBV6-5 to TRBJ2-2; weak D call: TRBD1 (6 bases). This CDR3 is built from 16 residues. Trimming removed 3 bases from V and 7 bases from J, with 18 bases in between. The germline gives CDR1 MNHEY, CDR2 SVGAGI. The CDR3 here is CASSYSGFRGGGELFF. The CDR3 nucleotides read TGTGCCAGCAGTTATTCGGGATTCAGGGGTGGCGGGGAGCTGTTTTTT.

This rearrangement joins TRBV5-1 to TRBJ1-2; D not resolved. Per the germline V gene, CDR1 is SGHRS and CDR2 is YFSETQ. The V and J ends lost 2 bases and 4 bases respectively, with 12 bases between them. The length of the CDR3 is 14 residues. The DNA for the CDR3 is TGCGCCAGCAGCTTCGAGGGAACGAGCTATGGCTACACCTTC. Amino acid sequence: CASSFEGTSYGYTF. The full variable domain, with the rest looked up from reference TRBV5-1 and TRBJ1-2, is KAGVTQTPRYLIKTRGQQVTLSCSPISGHRSVSWYQQTPGQGLQFLFEYFSETQRNKGNFPGRFSGRQFSNSRSEMNVSTLELGDSALYLCASSFEGTSYGYTFGSGTRLTVV.

This clone has a handful of counts. The chain combines TRBV30 with TRBJ2-7; unclear D gene. The CDR3 length is 14 residues. V shed 4 bases and J shed 7 bases, with 20 bases lying between them. Germline CDR1 and CDR2: GTSNPN and SVGIG (reference sequence). CDR3 in DNA: TGTGCCTGGACCCCTGGGCTCCTTACGGTAGAGCAGTACTTC. Residues: CAWTPGLLTVEQYF.

This sequence joins TRBV6-1 and TRBJ2-7, with a possible D match to TRBD1 (6 bases). V gave up 6 bases and J gave up 11 bases, with 14 bases separating them. Germline V gives CDR1 MNHNS, CDR2 SASEGT. The CDR3 extends over 11 amino acids. This chain's CDR3 is CASRHNRVEYF. CDR3 nucleotide sequence: TGTGCCAGCAGACATAACAGGGTTGAGTACTTC.

The chain recombines TRBV5-1 with TRBJ1-1; D is possibly TRBD1 (5 bases). CDR3 length: 12 residues. V was pared by 6 bases and J by 4 bases, with 10 bases between. Germline V gene lookup returns CDR1 SGHRS and CDR2 YFSETQ. For the CDR3, the DNA is TGCGCCAGCAAACAGGAAAGCACTGAAGCTTTCTTT. Translated, it gives CASKQESTEAFF.

This clone turned up a few times. V and J are TRBV12-5 and TRBJ2-5, with unresolved D. Trimming cost V 3 bases and J 5 bases, with 4 bases left between them. CDR3 length: 11 residues. Germline loops: CDR1 LGHNT, CDR2 FRNRAP. The CDR3 region is CASGFGETQYF. CDR3 DNA: TGTGCTAGTGGTTTTGGCGAGACCCAGTACTTC.

On this clone itself: A far larger clone differs by one base, so this is likely a read error. The CDR3 DNA reads as TGTGCCAGCAGTTACAGGACAGCCAACACCGGGGAGCTGTTTTTT. Translation gives CASSYRTANTGELFF. V is TRBV6-6 and J is TRBJ2-2; the D gene is possibly TRBD1 (6 bases). CDR1 and CDR2 (germline): MNHNY, SVGAGI (reference sequence). Trimming removed 2 bases from V and 2 bases from J, with 9 bases in between. The CDR3 loop spans 15 amino acids.

The sample holds a few counts of this clone. This CDR3 is CASSLGSGVPYEQYF. CDR3 bases: TGTGCCAGCAGCTTGGGTAGCGGAGTCCCCTACGAGCAGTACTTC. This sequence joins TRBV5-4 and TRBJ2-7; possible D gene TRBD2, 6 bases. CDR3 size: 15 residues. Trimming took off 0 bases at V and 2 bases at J, with 12 bases between the two ends. CDR1 is SGHNT, CDR2 YYREEE, per germline (reference sequence).

This clone occurred a few times. The genes are TRBV29-1 and TRBJ2-7, with 12 positions matching TRBD1. CDR3 length: 12 amino acids. Germline V gene lookup returns CDR1 SQVTM and CDR2 ANQGSEA. After removal of 6 bases from V and 7 bases from J, the junction contained 4 bases not matched to a gene. CDR3 loop: CSVGQGAWEQYF. DNA of the CDR3: TGCAGCGTGGGACAGGGGGCGTGGGAGCAGTACTTC.

This clone has only a few counts. The rearrangement joins TRBV7-9 to TRBJ1-2, with D hard to call. This CDR3 region has 12 residues. Germline CDR1 is SEHNR and CDR2 is FQNEAQ (reference sequence). V lost 2 bases, J lost 7 bases, and 8 bases lay in between. The CDR3 is CASSLTEGGYTF. The CDR3 DNA follows: TGTGCCAGCAGCTTAACGGAGGGTGGCTACACCTTC.

Written as DNA, the CDR3 is TGTGCCAGCAGCCCGAATAGCAGGGGGGTGGAAAAACTGTTTTTT. It codes for CASSPNSRGVEKLFF. This chain links TRBV4-2 with TRBJ1-4; 7 bases match TRBD1. The CDR3 sequence is 15 residues long. Germline V gene sequence: CDR1 LGHNA, CDR2 YNFKEQ. With V trimmed by 4 bases and J by 8 bases, 10 bases remained unmatched.

This clone turned up a few times. As DNA, the CDR3 is TGTGCCAGCAGCTTAGCTACAGGGAGAAGTGACTATGGCTACACCTTC. This gives the protein CASSLATGRSDYGYTF. V usage is TRBV13 and J usage is TRBJ1-2, with D maybe TRBD1 (6 bases). V lost 1 base, J lost 3 bases, and 15 bases lay in between. Germline CDR1 is PRHDT and CDR2 is FYEKMQ (reference sequence). The CDR3 spans 16 residues. Full variable domain (outside the CDR3, taken from reference TRBV13 and TRBJ1-2): AAGVIQSPRHLIKEKRETATLKCYPIPRHDTVYWYQQGPGQDPQFLISFYEKMQSDKGSIPDRFSAQQFSDYHSELNMSSLELGDSALYFCASSLATGRSDYGYTFGSGTRLTVV.

The chain has TRBV7-9 and TRBJ1-5, with 8 bases matching TRBD1. The CDR3 sequence is 16 residues long. With 1 base clipped from V and 4 bases from J, the junction kept 6 bases outside the gene matches. Germline values: CDR1 SEHNR, CDR2 FQNEAQ (reference sequence). CDR3 residues: CASSLGGTGRNQPQHF. The DNA of the CDR3 is TGTGCCAGCAGCTTAGGGGGGACAGGAAGGAATCAGCCCCAGCATTTT.

The chain uses TRBV4-2 and TRBJ2-7; no firm D call. V lost 0 bases and J lost 3, with 15 bases in between. The CDR3 loop spans 16 amino acids. Germline values: CDR1 LGHNA, CDR2 YNFKEQ. This chain's CDR3 is CASSQEYSPMRYEQYF. In nucleotides, the CDR3 is TGTGCCAGCAGCCAAGAATATAGCCCGATGCGCTACGAGCAGTACTTC.